A selection of T cell receptor beta chains follows, all from one sample in a study of OX40 agonist ivuxolimab in advanced cancers. Only in-frame clones appear in the TCRdb table, and some are missing; sequencing was by immunoSEQ multiplex PCR. The repertoire holds approximately 94,000 clones, with about 90% as singletons. Specimen: CD4+ or CD8+ T cells sorted from blood, collected in a trial of the OX40 agonist ivuxolimab. The receptors were gathered from an adult with an advanced solid tumor such as melanoma, head and neck, liver or kidney cancer. Both conserved end residues are trimmed from each CDR3. Clone size is given for some rows only: seen once, a few or many times, or a class if the clone is expanded.

J,V,size,CDR3
TRBJ2-5,TRBV27,.,ASSPRQGIETQY
TRBJ2-1,TRBV7-2,.,ASSAQAGGAGNEQF
TRBJ2-1,TRBV29-1,.,SGKQGLSYNEQF
TRBJ2-3,TRBV5-4,.,ASSFPREGSTDTQY
TRBJ2-1,TRBV5-6,.,ASSLLGTTYNEQF
TRBJ1-4,TRBV7-9,.,ASSLMNSHEKLF
TRBJ2-3,TRBV5-1,.,ASSLELAASTDTQY
TRBJ2-3,TRBV7-9,.,ASSQTLRGTDTQY
TRBJ1-4,TRBV10-1,.,ASTRPSTNEKLF
TRBJ2-3,TRBV5-1,.,ASSLSRSHTDTQY
TRBJ2-5,TRBV30,.,AWSVGGRETQY
TRBJ1-1,TRBV7-9,.,ASSLTLGGTEAF
TRBJ2-5,TRBV28,.,ASSPPQGQTQETQY
TRBJ1-5,TRBV12-5,few,ASAENQPQH
TRBJ2-3,TRBV30,.,ARRGLRSVTQY
TRBJ2-4,TRBV7-2,.,ASSPSSGSGVLAKNIQY
TRBJ2-1,TRBV19,.,ASSMSLAEYNEQF
TRBJ2-1,TRBV6-5,.,ASSYPLGPVGNEQF
TRBJ2-1,TRBV28,.,ASSTIQGPYNEQF
TRBJ2-3,TRBV7-9,.,ASSTDFTRTDTQY
TRBJ1-2,TRBV7-2,.,ASSLEGFQGGYT
TRBJ2-2,TRBV6-5,.,ASSYVIGELF
TRBJ1-1,TRBV5-4,.,ASSFKRSNTEAF
TRBJ2-2,TRBV7-2,once,ASSSTGTSRNTGELF
TRBJ2-1,TRBV7-6,.,ASSLGASGSIHNEQF
TRBJ2-5,TRBV6-4,.,ASSEGSGRPQETQY
TRBJ1-3,TRBV2,.,ASSELRNSGNTIY
TRBJ2-4,TRBV11-3,.,ASSPLSTSGNQY
TRBJ1-5,TRBV11-3,.,ASSLKSIGNQPQH
TRBJ1-5,TRBV19,.,ASSLGRSNQPQH
TRBJ1-2,TRBV19,.,ASKEDPGPDYGYT
TRBJ1-2,TRBV18,.,ASSGQYYGYT
TRBJ1-1,TRBV7-6,.,ASSQGQGDTEAF
TRBJ2-5,TRBV10-3,once,AIRDFGQGQETQY
TRBJ1-5,TRBV7-6,.,ASSSGLIQH
TRBJ2-1,TRBV29-1,.,SVVIMRSEQF